This T cell receptor beta chain was identified during a study of T cell changes during pregnancy in multiple sclerosis. Clones were sequenced by immunoSEQ multiplex PCR, and TCRdb holds only the in-frame ones, with some missing. Seen here are more than 45,000 clones, 94% observed once, and the top ten hold roughly 0.5%. The source of this sequence is a female donor with multiple sclerosis, enrolled in a pregnancy study. The sequences come from CD4+ T cells from peripheral blood mononuclear cells, collected in the first trimester of pregnancy.

The CDR3 DNA sequence: TGTGCCAGCAGTCAAAAAGTACGGGGGGCCAACAATGAGCAGTTCTTC. Its translation: CASSQKVRGANNEQFF. The chain recombines TRBV7-2 with TRBJ2-1, with TRBD2 as a possible D gene (7 bases). The CDR3 consists of 16 residues. Trimming pared 6 bases from V and 5 bases from J, leaving 20 bases between. The V gene's germline CDR1 is SGHTA and CDR2 FQGNSA.